The T cell receptor beta chain described here comes from a study of cytomegalovirus exposure and HLA in healthy donors. Across the study: Earlier results showed almost 120 million unique TCR beta sequences derived from approximately 170 million T cells.

Both 60 Vbeta primers and 13 Jbeta primers went into the PCR. Measured with immunoSEQ multiplex PCR; TCRdb has only the in-frame clones, and not every one. The top ten hold more than 6% of the sample, which has around 130,000 clones, about three quarters seen once. Each donor was nominally healthy when sampled (though unrecorded immune exposures were likely). Study findings and constraints: Reportedly, diagnosis of cytomegalovirus status by the classifier showed high specificity and sensitivity. Listed as cytomegalovirus-associated were over 150 TCR beta chains.

Trimming removed 5 bases from V and 0 bases from J, with 14 bases in between. There are 16 residues in the CDR3. In germline, CDR1 is MDHEN, CDR2 SYDVKM. Concerning this clone itself: What it recognizes is unknown.

The sequence came from a man in his forties in good health and CMV-seropositive. The rearrangement links TRBV28 to TRBJ1-5, with D possibly TRBD1 on 5 matching bases. Sequencing was performed on PBMCs. DNA of the CDR3: TGTGCCAGCAGTCCGGACATGAGATTTAGCAATCAGCCCCAGCATTTT. This sequence encodes CASSPDMRFSNQPQHF.